Below, 9 T cell receptor beta chains from the same sample are listed, as sequenced in a study of identical twins. A single record per CDR3 protein comes from TCRdb applying MiXCR to the 5' RACE reads. The repertoire holds hundreds of thousands of distinct CDR3 sequences, with 21% as singletons. Another study also made use of these data, one on T cells expressing NK-cell markers.

Sample: PBMCs. The receptors shown here come from a woman between 18 and 29 years old in good health.

This clonotype has just a few counts. This sequence joins TRBV20-1 and TRBJ2-5, with 11 bases matching TRBD2. The CDR3 contains 16 residues. V gave up 6 bases and J gave up 4 bases; unmatched junction bases: 13. Germline CDR1 and CDR2: DFQATT and SNEGSKA (reference sequence). The CDR3 nucleotides read TGCAGTGCACGAGGCCTCGAAGGACTAGCGGGAGAGACCCAGTACTTC. Its translation is CSARGLEGLAGETQYF.

This clonotype was found once. The V call is TRBV7-2, the J call TRBJ1-2; D uncertain. Germline CDR1 reads SGHTA; CDR2 reads FQGNSA. V lost 3 bases and J 2 bases, leaving 16 bases between the germline ends. The CDR3 extends over 16 amino acids. The CDR3 protein is CASSFVSGYLNYGYTF. In DNA form, the CDR3 reads TGTGCCAGCAGCTTCGTTTCCGGGTATTTAAACTATGGCTACACCTTC.

This clonotype was observed a handful of times. The gene calls are TRBV20-1 and TRBJ1-2, with 9 nucleotides matching TRBD1. Trimming at V came to 2 bases and at J to 2 bases, leaving 9 bases not matched to a gene. Per the germline V gene, CDR1 is DFQATT and CDR2 is SNEGSKA (reference sequence). This CDR3 region has 16 residues. DNA for the CDR3: TGCAGTGCTAGAAGTCTCCGGGGACAGGGAAACTATGGCTACACCTTC. Translated: CSARSLRGQGNYGYTF.

V is TRBV9 and J is TRBJ2-5; D remains ambiguous. Trimming shortened V by 3 bases and J by 0 bases, and 12 bases separated the two germline ends. The CDR3 consists of 15 residues. Germline CDR1 reads SGDLS; CDR2 reads YYNGEE. Written as DNA, the CDR3 is TGTGCCAGCAGCGGTGAAGGCGGCCACCAAGAGACCCAGTACTTC. Residues: CASSGEGGHQETQYF.

The V gene is TRBV10-3, the J gene TRBJ2-7; D not certain. The CDR3 spans 14 residues. CDR1 is ENHRY, CDR2 SYGVKD, per germline. Trimming shortened V by 2 bases and J by 3 bases, and 11 bases separated the two germline ends. CDR3 DNA: TGTGCCATCAGTGAGACGCCGGGCCTCTACGAGCAGTACTTC. Amino acid sequence: CAISETPGLYEQYF.

This clonotype was seen a few times. The genes are TRBV25-1 and TRBJ2-7; TRBD2 agrees at 8 bases. V lost 0 bases, J lost 5 bases, and 6 bases stayed unmatched. Germline CDR1 is MGHDK and CDR2 is SYGVNS. The CDR3 runs to 15 residues. The CDR3 region has the DNA TGTGCCAGCAGTGAATATATGCAGACTAGCGACGAGCAGTACTTC. Translating gives CASSEYMQTSDEQYF.

The gene calls are TRBV6-5 and TRBJ2-2; no reliable D call. V gave up 4 bases and J gave up 4 bases, with 13 bases separating them. The V gene's germline CDR1 is MNHEY and CDR2 SVGAGI. The CDR3 runs to 15 residues. The CDR3 sequence is CASSSYTVGTGELFF. The DNA of the CDR3 is TGTGCCAGCAGTTCCTACACCGTAGGCACCGGGGAGCTGTTTTTT.

This clonotype turned up a few times. The chain has TRBV11-1 and TRBJ2-1, with 9 bases that match TRBD1. Losses at the gene ends were 6 bases for V and 4 bases for J; bases not matched to a gene: 16. The CDR3 runs to 18 residues. Germline V CDR1 and CDR2: SGHAT, FQDESV (reference sequence). As DNA, the CDR3 is TGTGCCAGCAGAGCACAACCGGGACAGGGTAAAGGATACAATGAGCAGTTCTTC. This sequence encodes CASRAQPGQGKGYNEQFF.

This clonotype was observed a few times. The chain joins TRBV12-3 or TRBV12-4 to TRBJ1-3; D gene unclear. Trimming stripped 2 bases from V and 2 bases from J, with 7 bases between. This CDR3 contains 14 residues. The CDR3 DNA follows: TGTGCCAGCAGTTTACGGAGGACTGGAAACACCATATATTTT. Protein: CASSLRRTGNTIYF.